These 14 T cell receptor beta chains were all obtained from the same sample, sequenced in a study of T-cell reconstitution after alpha-beta-depleted transplantation in children. Using unique molecular identifiers, the investigators prepared the TCRbeta library. MiXCR, applied by TCRdb to the PCR reads, yields one record per CDR3 protein. The repertoire holds about 510,000 distinct CDR3 sequences, with more than 9.5% as singletons. Sequencing used PBMCs, mostly from graft donor cells, obtained 180 days after TCRalphabeta/CD19-depleted stem cell transplant. The source is a female patient aged 2-9 years who had a stem cell transplant for aplastic anemia, so the T cells may come from the graft donor.

This clonotype was found a few times. V gene TRBV20-1 combines with J gene TRBJ2-3, with 8 bases identical to TRBD1. V was clipped by 1 base and J by 1 base; unmatched bases: 4. The CDR3 covers 15 residues. Germline V gene lookup returns CDR1 DFQATT and CDR2 SNEGSKA (reference sequence). In nucleotides, the CDR3 is TGCAGTGCTAGAGGGTGGGGACAGGGCACAGATACGCAGTATTTT. It specifies CSARGWGQGTDTQYF.

This clonotype was counted a few times. The chain uses TRBV5-1 and TRBJ2-5, with D unclear. Germline CDR1 SGHRS, CDR2 YFSETQ. CDR3 length: 12 residues. Deletions cut 7 bases from V and 5 bases from J, with 12 bases between. The CDR3 coding sequence is TGCGCCAGCGCCCCGACCGCGGAGACCCAGTACTTC. The encoded protein is CASAPTAETQYF.

This clonotype was detected once. The CDR3 does not close with the conserved phenylalanine or tryptophan, likely indicating a read error. The rearrangement links TRBV7-3 to TRBJ2-5, with D tentatively TRBD2 (5 bases). The CDR3 is 15 amino acids. CDR1 and CDR2 (germline): SGHTA, FQGTGA. The ends were cut back, 1 base at V and 2 bases at J, with 11 bases in the middle. CDR3 protein: CASSLMGGFQETQYL. For the CDR3, the DNA is TGTGCCAGCAGCTTAATGGGCGGGTTTCAAGAGACCCAGTACTTG.

There are many counts of this clonotype. The chain joins TRBV7-9 to TRBJ2-3, with 9 bases lining up with TRBD2. Trimming took 5 bases from V and 1 from J; bases not matched to a gene: 4. Germline CDR1 is SEHNR and CDR2 is FQNEAQ (reference sequence). The CDR3 runs to 15 residues. The CDR3 here is CASSQAGGGTDTQYF. The CDR3 DNA sequence: TGTGCCAGCAGCCAAGCGGGAGGAGGCACAGATACGCAGTATTTT.

This clonotype was counted ten times or more. The CDR3 sequence: CSAGLAGADTQYF. DNA of the CDR3: TGCAGTGCGGGGCTAGCGGGAGCGGATACGCAGTATTTT. This chain connects TRBV20-1 to TRBJ2-3, with 10 bases matching TRBD2. This CDR3 spans 13 amino acids. Trimming removed 6 bases from V and 6 bases from J; junction bases left unmatched: 6. The germline V gene has CDR1 DFQATT and CDR2 SNEGSKA (reference sequence).

This clonotype was seen a handful of times. In nucleotides, the CDR3 is TGTGCCAGCAGCCCGATTACGGAGACCCAGTACTTC. Amino acids: CASSPITETQYF. This sequence joins TRBV7-9 and TRBJ2-5; D gene uncertain. Per the germline V gene, CDR1 is SEHNR and CDR2 is FQNEAQ (reference sequence). CDR3 length: 12 residues. Trimming took 5 bases from V and 5 from J, leaving 9 bases between them.

This clonotype was seen more than once but under ten times. The V call is TRBV15, the J call TRBJ1-1; 8 bases are a match to TRBD1. V lost 3 bases to trimming and J lost 6 bases; unmatched junction nucleotides: 0. The CDR3 loop spans 12 amino acids. The germline gives CDR1 LNHNV, CDR2 YYDKDF (reference sequence). CDR3 sequence: CATSRGQAEAFF. The CDR3, as DNA: TGTGCCACCAGCAGGGGACAGGCTGAAGCTTTCTTT.

This clonotype was counted a few times. The chain joins TRBV3-1 to TRBJ2-1; D call uncertain. CDR3 length: 18 amino acids. Trimming took off 0 bases at V and 0 bases at J, with 15 bases between the two ends. Germline CDR1 and CDR2: LGHDT and YNNKEL (reference sequence). CDR3 nucleotides: TGTGCCAGCAGCCAAGATCCCCCGGGCGGAAGCTCCTACAATGAGCAGTTCTTC. As protein: CASSQDPPGGSSYNEQFF.

This clonotype was found a few times. J is TRBJ2-5 and V is TRBV5-6; possibly TRBD1 for D (5 bases). CDR1 is SGHDT, CDR2 YYEEEE, per germline. The CDR3 is made up of 12 amino acids. Trimming removed 7 bases from V and 6 bases from J, with 13 bases in between. CDR3 nucleotide sequence: TGTGCCAGCGGCAGGGTGTCGCAGACCCAGTACTTC. It is translated as CASGRVSQTQYF. Full variable domain (missing parts from reference TRBV5-6 and TRBJ2-5): DAGVTQSPTHLIKTRGQQVTLRCSPKSGHDTVSWYQQALGQGPQFIFQYYEEEERQRGNFPDRFSGHQFPNYSSELNVNALLLGDSALYLCASGRVSQTQYFGPGTRLLVL.

This clonotype was counted between two and nine times. CDR3 residues: CASSLGEAGYEQYV. CDR3 nucleotide sequence: TGTGCCAGCAGCTTAGGTGAGGCGGGGTACGAGCAGTACGTC. The J gene is TRBJ2-7, the V gene TRBV11-3, with TRBD2 as a possible D gene (6 bases). The CDR3 is made up of 14 amino acids. Trimming left V 1 base short and J 4 bases short, with 11 bases between. Looked up from germline, CDR1 is SGHNT and CDR2 is YENEEA.

This clonotype has a count of ten or more. CDR3 bases: TGTGCCAGCAGCTTATGGGCACCCGGACATAATGAGCAGTTCTTC. Its protein is CASSLWAPGHNEQFF. The chain is built from TRBV11-2 and TRBJ2-1, with D possibly TRBD1 on 5 matching bases. Trimming took off 2 bases at V and 7 bases at J, with 15 bases between the two ends. The CDR3 contains 15 residues. Germline loops: CDR1 SGHAT, CDR2 FQNNGV.

This chain links TRBV20-1 with TRBJ1-2, with 8 positions matching TRBD1. CDR3 length equals 12 residues. Germline lookup yields CDR1 DFQATT and CDR2 SNEGSKA (reference sequence). CDR3 sequence: CRGQGANYGYTF. The CDR3 bases are TGCAGAGGACAGGGAGCTAACTATGGCTACACCTTC.

The rearrangement joins TRBV6-1 to TRBJ1-5; the match to TRBD1 covers 7 bases. Germline CDR1 reads MNHNS; CDR2 reads SASEGT. This CDR3 is built from 13 residues. Germline trimming cut 8 bases from V and 5 bases from J; bases unmatched to any gene: 6. CDR3 bases: TGTGCCAGCTCACAGGGGCCTGATCAGCCCCAGCATTTT. This translates into CASSQGPDQPQHF.

This clonotype turned up a few times. The chain uses TRBV19 and TRBJ2-4, with a weak D call TRBD2 (5 bases). Germline loops: CDR1 LNHDA, CDR2 SQIVND (reference sequence). The CDR3 contains 12 residues. Trimming removed 5 bases at V and 9 bases at J, with 11 bases between. CDR3 DNA sequence: TGTGCCAGTAGTGCCGGAGGAATCATTCAGTACTTC. Protein product: CASSAGGIIQYF.